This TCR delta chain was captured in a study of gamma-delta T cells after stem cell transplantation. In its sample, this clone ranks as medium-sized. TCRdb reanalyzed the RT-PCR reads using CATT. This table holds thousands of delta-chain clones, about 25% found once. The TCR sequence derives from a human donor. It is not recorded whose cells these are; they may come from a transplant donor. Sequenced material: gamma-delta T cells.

CDR3 region: CALGPRLPMEDSIWGIQGHTDKLIF. CDR3 bases: TGTGCTCTTGGGCCTCGCCTTCCTATGGAGGATTCTATCTGGGGGATACAGGGGCACACCGATAAACTCATCTTT. This sequence joins TRDV1 and TRDJ1; TRDD3 agrees at 11 bases. CDR1 TSWWSYY and CDR2 QGS come from the germline V gene. The CDR3 sequence is 25 residues long. Trimming removed 5 bases from V and 0 bases from J; junction bases left unmatched: 32.